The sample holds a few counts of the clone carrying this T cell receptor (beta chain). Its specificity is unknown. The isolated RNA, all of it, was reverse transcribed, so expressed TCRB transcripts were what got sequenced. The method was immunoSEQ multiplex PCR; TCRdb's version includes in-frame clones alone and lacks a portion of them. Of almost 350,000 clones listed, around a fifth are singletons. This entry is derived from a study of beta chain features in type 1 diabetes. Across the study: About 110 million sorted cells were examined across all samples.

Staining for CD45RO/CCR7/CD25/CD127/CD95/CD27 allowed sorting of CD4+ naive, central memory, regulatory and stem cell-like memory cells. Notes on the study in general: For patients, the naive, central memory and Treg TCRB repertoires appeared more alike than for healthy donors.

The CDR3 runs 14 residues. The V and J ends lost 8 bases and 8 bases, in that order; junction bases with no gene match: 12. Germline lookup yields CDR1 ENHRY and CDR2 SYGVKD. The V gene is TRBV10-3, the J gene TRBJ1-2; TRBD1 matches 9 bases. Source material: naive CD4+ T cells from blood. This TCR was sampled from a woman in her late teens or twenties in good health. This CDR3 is CAIGDRELSHGYTF. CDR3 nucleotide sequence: TGTGCCATCGGGGACAGGGAGCTATCGCACGGCTACACCTTC.